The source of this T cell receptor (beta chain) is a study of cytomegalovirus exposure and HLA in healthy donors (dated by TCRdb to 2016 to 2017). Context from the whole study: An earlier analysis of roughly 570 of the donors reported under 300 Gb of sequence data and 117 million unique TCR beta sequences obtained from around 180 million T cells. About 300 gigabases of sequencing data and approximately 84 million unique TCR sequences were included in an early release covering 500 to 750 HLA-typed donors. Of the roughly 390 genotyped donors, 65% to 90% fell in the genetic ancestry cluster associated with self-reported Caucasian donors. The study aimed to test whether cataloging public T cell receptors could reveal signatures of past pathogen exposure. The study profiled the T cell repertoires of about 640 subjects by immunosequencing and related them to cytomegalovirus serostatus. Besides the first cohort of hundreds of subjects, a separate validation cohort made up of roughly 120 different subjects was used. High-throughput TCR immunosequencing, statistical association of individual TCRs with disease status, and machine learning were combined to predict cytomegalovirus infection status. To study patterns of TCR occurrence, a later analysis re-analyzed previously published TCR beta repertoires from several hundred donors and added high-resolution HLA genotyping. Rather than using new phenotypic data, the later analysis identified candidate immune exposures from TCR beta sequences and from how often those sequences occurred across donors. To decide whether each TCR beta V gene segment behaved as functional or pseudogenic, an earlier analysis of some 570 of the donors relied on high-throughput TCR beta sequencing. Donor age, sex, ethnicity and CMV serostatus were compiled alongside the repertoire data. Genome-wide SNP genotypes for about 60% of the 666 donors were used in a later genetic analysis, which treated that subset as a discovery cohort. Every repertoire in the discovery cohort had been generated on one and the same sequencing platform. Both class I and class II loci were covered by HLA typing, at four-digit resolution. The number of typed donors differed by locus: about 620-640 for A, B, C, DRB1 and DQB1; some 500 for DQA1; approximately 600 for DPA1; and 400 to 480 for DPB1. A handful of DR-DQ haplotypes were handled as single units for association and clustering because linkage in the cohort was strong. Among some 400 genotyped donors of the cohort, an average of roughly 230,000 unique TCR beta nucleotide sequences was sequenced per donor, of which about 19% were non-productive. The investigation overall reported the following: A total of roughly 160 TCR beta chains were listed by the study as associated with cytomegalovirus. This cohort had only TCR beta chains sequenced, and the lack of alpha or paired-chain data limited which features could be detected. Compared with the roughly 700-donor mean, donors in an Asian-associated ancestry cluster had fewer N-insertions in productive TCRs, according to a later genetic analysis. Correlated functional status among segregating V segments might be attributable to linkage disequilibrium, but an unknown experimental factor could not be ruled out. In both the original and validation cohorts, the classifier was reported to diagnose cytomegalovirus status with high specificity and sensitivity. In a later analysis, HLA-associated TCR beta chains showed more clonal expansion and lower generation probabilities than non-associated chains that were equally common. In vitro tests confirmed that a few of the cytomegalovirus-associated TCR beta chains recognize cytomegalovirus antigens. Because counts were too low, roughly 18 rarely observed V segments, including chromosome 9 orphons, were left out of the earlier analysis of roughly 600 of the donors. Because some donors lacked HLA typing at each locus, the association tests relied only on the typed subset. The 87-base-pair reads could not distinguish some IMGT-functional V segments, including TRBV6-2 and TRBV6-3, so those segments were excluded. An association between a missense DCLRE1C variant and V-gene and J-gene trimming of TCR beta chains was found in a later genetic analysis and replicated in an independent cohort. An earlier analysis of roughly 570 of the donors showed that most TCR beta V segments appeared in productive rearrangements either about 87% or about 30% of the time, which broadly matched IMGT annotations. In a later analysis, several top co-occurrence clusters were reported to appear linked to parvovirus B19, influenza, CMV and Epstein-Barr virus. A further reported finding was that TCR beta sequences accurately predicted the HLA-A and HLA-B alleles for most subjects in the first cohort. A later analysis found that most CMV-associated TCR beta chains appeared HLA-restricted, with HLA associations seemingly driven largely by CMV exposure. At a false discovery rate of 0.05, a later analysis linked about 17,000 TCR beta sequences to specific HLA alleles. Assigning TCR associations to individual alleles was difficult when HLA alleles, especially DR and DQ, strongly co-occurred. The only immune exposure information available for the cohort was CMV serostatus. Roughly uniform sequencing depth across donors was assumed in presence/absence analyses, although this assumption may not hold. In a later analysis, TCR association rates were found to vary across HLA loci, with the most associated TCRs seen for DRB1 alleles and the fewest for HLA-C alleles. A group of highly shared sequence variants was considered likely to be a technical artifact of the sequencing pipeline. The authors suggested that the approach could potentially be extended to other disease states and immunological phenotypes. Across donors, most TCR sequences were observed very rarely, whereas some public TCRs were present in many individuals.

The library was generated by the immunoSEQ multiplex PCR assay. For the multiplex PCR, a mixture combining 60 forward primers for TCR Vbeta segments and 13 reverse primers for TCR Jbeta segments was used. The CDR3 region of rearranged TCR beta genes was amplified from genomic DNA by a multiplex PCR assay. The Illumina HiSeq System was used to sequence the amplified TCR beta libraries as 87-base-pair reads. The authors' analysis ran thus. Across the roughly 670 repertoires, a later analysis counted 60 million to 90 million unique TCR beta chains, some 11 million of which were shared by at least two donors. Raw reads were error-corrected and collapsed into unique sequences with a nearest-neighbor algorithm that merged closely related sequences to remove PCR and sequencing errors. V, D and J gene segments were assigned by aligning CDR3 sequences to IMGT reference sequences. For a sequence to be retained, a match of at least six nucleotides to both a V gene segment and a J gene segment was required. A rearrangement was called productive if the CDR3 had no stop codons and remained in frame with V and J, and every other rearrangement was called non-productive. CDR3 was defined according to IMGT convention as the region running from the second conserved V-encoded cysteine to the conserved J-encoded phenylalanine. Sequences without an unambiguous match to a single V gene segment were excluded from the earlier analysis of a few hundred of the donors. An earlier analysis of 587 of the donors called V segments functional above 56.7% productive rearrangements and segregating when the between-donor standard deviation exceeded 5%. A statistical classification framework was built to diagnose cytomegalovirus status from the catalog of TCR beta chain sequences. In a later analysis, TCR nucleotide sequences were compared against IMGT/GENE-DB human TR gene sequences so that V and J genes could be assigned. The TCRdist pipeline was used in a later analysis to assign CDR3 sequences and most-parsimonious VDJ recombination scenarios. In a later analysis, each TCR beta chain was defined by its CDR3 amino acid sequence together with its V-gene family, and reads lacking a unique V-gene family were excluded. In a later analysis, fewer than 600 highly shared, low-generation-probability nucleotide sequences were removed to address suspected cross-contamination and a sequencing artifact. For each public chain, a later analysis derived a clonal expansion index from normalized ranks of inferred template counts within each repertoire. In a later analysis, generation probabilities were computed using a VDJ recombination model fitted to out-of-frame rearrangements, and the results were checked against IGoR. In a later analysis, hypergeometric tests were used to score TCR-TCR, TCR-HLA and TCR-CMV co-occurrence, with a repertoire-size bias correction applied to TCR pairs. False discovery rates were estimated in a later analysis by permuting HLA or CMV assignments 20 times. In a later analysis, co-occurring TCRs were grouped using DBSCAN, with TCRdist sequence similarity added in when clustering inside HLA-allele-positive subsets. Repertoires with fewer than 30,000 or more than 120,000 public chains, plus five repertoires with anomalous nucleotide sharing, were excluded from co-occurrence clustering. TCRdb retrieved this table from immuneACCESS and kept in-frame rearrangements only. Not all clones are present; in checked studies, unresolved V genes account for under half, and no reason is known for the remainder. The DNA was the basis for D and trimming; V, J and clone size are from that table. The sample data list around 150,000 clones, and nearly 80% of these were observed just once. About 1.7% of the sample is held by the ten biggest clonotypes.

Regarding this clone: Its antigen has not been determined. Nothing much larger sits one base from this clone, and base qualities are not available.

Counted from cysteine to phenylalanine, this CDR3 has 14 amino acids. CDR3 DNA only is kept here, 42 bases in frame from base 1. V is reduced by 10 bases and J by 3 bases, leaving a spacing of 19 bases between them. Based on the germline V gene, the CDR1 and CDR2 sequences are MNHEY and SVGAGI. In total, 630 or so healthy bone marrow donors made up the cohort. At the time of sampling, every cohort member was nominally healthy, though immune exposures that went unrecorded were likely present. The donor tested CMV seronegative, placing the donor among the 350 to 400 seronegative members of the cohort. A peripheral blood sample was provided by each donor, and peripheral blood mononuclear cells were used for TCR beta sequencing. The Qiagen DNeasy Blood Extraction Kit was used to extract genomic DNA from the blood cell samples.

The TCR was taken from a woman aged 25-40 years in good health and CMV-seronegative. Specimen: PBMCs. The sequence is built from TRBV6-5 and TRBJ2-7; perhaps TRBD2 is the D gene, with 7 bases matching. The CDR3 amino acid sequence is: CATQRGGSSYEQYF. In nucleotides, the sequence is TGTGCCACCCAAAGGGGGGGGAGCAGCTACGAGCAGTACTTC.